This TCR beta chain was sequenced for a study of blood T cells in healthy people across ages. Then a second PCR, running roughly 7 to 11 cycles, was carried out with a sample-barcoded 5' primer and a J-beta primer mix. In TCRdb, the 5' RACE reads were re-called with MiXCR into one record per CDR3 protein. The top ten clones hold 15% to 20% of a sample with about 780,000 distinct CDR3 sequences, more than 35% of them seen once. Every donor contributed about 10 milliliters of peripheral blood by blood draw. This clonotype originated in a man of 80 years or more in good health. The sequencing input was blood.

The CDR3 spells CSATRGTGGFYNEQFF. The CDR3 DNA reads as TGCAGTGCTACTCGCGGGACAGGGGGTTTCTACAATGAGCAGTTCTTC. V is TRBV20-1 and J is TRBJ2-1; the match to TRBD1 covers 11 bases. In germline, CDR1 is DFQATT, CDR2 SNEGSKA (reference sequence). After removal of 4 bases from V and 3 bases from J, the junction contained 8 bases not matched to a gene. CDR3 length: 16 amino acids.